A single sample gave rise to the 20 T cell receptor beta chains below, sequenced in a study of T cells in Graves' hyperthyroidism and ophthalmopathy. Regions amplified from RNA transcripts were the TCR beta CDR3 regions. An initial round of RT-PCR targeting the TCR CDR3 relied on the HTBI primer set. TCRdb re-analysed the multiplex PCR reads in MiXCR, keeping a single row per CDR3 protein. The data contain hundreds of thousands of distinct CDR3 sequences, approximately 40% of them singletons. The sequenced sample was blood. These receptors all stem from a young man with Graves' hyperthyroidism.

CDR3 loop: CASSRGSQVGDRGEAFF. The CDR3 nucleotides are TGTGCCAGTAGTAGGGGATCACAAGTGGGGGACCGAGGTGAAGCTTTCTTT. The genes are TRBV19 and TRBJ1-1, with D perhaps matching TRBD1 (5 bases). V lost 4 bases and J 7 bases, leaving 25 bases between the germline ends. The CDR3 is 17 residues long. Germline values: CDR1 LNHDA, CDR2 SQIVND (reference sequence).

This chain joins TRBV7-8 and TRBJ1-1; D is unclear. The germline gives CDR1 SGHVS, CDR2 FQNEAQ. The germline V and J ends were trimmed by 4 bases and 5 bases, with 14 bases remaining between them. CDR3 length equals 14 residues. DNA of the CDR3: TGTGCCAGCAGCTCCCGGAGGGTGGGTACTGAAGCTTTCTTT. Encoded protein: CASSSRRVGTEAFF.

This clonotype has a handful of counts. V gene TRBV9 combines with J gene TRBJ2-2; weak D call: TRBD2 (6 bases). V was shortened by 5 bases and J by 5 bases, with 13 bases between the two germline ends. Germline loops: CDR1 SGDLS, CDR2 YYNGEE. The CDR3 is 14 amino acids. The CDR3 loop is CASREGIGTGELFF. Written as DNA, the CDR3 is TGTGCCAGCAGGGAGGGGATAGGTACCGGGGAGCTGTTTTTT.

V gene TRBV7-2 combines with J gene TRBJ2-3; D remains unclear. Germline lookup yields CDR1 SGHTA and CDR2 FQGNSA. The V end was cut by 1 base, the J end by 6 bases, with 14 bases between. The CDR3 loop spans 15 amino acids. CDR3 sequence: CASSLDGSTFDTQYF. DNA for the CDR3: TGTGCCAGCAGCTTAGACGGGTCCACCTTTGATACGCAGTATTTT. The full variable domain, in which reference TRBV7-2 and TRBJ2-3 provide the parts outside the CDR3, is GAGVSQSPSNKVTEKGKDVELRCDPISGHTALYWYRQSLGQGLEFLIYFQGNSAPDKSGLPSDRFSAERTGGSVSTLTIQRTQQEDSAVYLCASSLDGSTFDTQYFGPGTRLTVL.

The genes are TRBV12-3 or TRBV12-4 and TRBJ1-5; tentatively, D is TRBD1 (5 bases). Trimming left V 6 bases short and J 8 bases short, with 17 bases between. There are 14 residues in the CDR3. CDR3 region: CASSRPARGEPQHF. CDR3 in DNA: TGTGCCAGCAGCCGACCTGCCCGGGGGGAGCCCCAGCATTTT.

This clonotype came up a few times. The CDR3 loop reads CASSPTGFQYF. In nucleotides, the CDR3 is TGTGCCAGCAGCCCTACAGGGTTCCAGTACTTC. The V gene is TRBV9, the J gene TRBJ2-5; tentative D call: TRBD1 (6 bases). The germline CDR1 and CDR2 sequences are SGDLS and YYNGEE. Trimming took 4 bases from V and 10 from J, leaving 11 bases between them. This CDR3 is built from 11 residues.

The V and J genes are TRBV2 and TRBJ1-3, with D possibly TRBD1 on 6 matching bases. V lost 5 bases to trimming and J lost 4 bases, with 12 bases between them. This CDR3 comprises 14 residues. The germline CDR1 and CDR2 sequences are SNHLY and FYNNEI. CDR3 in amino acids: CASSNQGQGNTIYF. In DNA, the CDR3 is TGTGCCAGCAGTAACCAAGGACAGGGAAACACCATATATTTT.

The chain has TRBV5-6 and TRBJ1-1; a weak D match, TRBD1 (6 bases). The V and J ends lost 4 bases and 1 base respectively, with 17 bases between them. The germline CDR1 and CDR2 sequences are SGHDT and YYEEEE. There are 16 residues in the CDR3. Here the CDR3 reads CASSRPWDTRNTEAFF. In DNA, the CDR3 is TGTGCCAGCAGCCGTCCTTGGGACACCAGGAACACTGAAGCTTTCTTT.

V usage is TRBV6-1 and J usage is TRBJ1-1, with 9 bases that match TRBD1. V shed 5 bases and J 5 bases; nucleotides not matched to a gene: 6. Germline CDR1 is MNHNS and CDR2 is SASEGT. This CDR3 is built from 14 residues. The CDR3 nucleotides read TGTGCCAGCAGTCCACAGGGGGCTCTGACTGAAGCTTTCTTT. This translates into CASSPQGALTEAFF.

This clonotype was detected only a few times. An end of the junction differs from the germline gene, which may be a read error. The chain carries TRBV9 and TRBJ1-2; D is ambiguous. From germline, CDR1 is SGDLS and CDR2 YYNGEE. The CDR3 has 16 residues. CDR3 amino acids: CARSAPELSTNYGYTF. The CDR3 nucleotides are TGTGCCCGCAGCGCACCAGAGTTATCAACTAACTATGGCTACACCTTC.

This clonotype was observed a handful of times. This chain joins TRBV5-1 and TRBJ1-2; D possibly corresponds to TRBD1 (6 bases). Germline V gene sequence: CDR1 SGHRS, CDR2 YFSETQ. The CDR3 loop spans 14 amino acids. Trimming took 3 bases from V and 7 from J, leaving 16 bases between them. The CDR3 spells CASSSSGAEGGYTF. As DNA, the CDR3 is TGCGCCAGCAGCTCATCAGGGGCCGAGGGTGGCTACACCTTC.

In this sample, this clonotype turned up many times. V usage is TRBV5-1 and J usage is TRBJ1-5; D not certain. The CDR3 extends over 14 amino acids. Germline V lookup: CDR1 SGHRS, CDR2 YFSETQ. The germline V and J ends were trimmed by 4 bases and 9 bases, with 17 bases remaining between them. CDR3 in amino acids: CASSADGSSGPQHF. CDR3 coding DNA: TGCGCCAGCAGCGCTGACGGATCGTCCGGGCCCCAGCATTTT. The whole variable domain, remainder taken from reference TRBV5-1 and TRBJ1-5, is KAGVTQTPRYLIKTRGQQVTLSCSPISGHRSVSWYQQTPGQGLQFLFEYFSETQRNKGNFPGRFSGRQFSNSRSEMNVSTLELGDSALYLCASSADGSSGPQHFGDGTRLSIL.

This clonotype has just one count. The gene calls are TRBV4-3 and TRBJ1-5; maybe TRBD1 (6 bases). Germline assignment: CDR1 LGHNA and CDR2 YSLEER. This CDR3 contains 17 residues. V was trimmed by 4 bases and J by 6 bases, leaving 22 bases between them. The CDR3 here is CASSRTEGGRDGQPQHF. The CDR3 nucleotides are TGCGCCAGCAGCCGGACTGAAGGGGGGAGGGATGGTCAGCCCCAGCATTTT.

Details on this clonotype: A read error may explain this, as a much larger clone is one base away. This chain joins TRBV7-9 and TRBJ1-2; D uncertain. Per the germline V gene, CDR1 is SEHNR and CDR2 is FQNEAQ (reference sequence). The CDR3 covers 14 residues. V was cut by 5 bases and J by 1 base, with 11 bases left in between. The CDR3 nucleotides read TGTGCCAGCAGCGGGCCGCTACTTAACTATGGCTACACCTTC. Protein: CASSGPLLNYGYTF.

The CDR3 region is CASSLAGTGFKPLHF. The CDR3 DNA is TGTGCCAGCAGCTTAGCCGGGACAGGGTTCAAGCCCCTCCACTTT. The V gene is TRBV7-2, the J gene TRBJ1-6, with 9 bases fitting TRBD1. V lost 0 bases to trimming and J lost 13 bases; unmatched junction nucleotides: 7. CDR1 and CDR2 (germline): SGHTA, FQGNSA. The CDR3 has 15 amino acids.

This chain joins TRBV20-1 and TRBJ1-6; D possibly corresponds to TRBD1 (6 bases). Per the germline V gene, CDR1 is DFQATT and CDR2 is SNEGSKA (reference sequence). Trimming cost V 2 bases and J 7 bases, with 18 bases left between them. The CDR3 consists of 16 residues. DNA for the CDR3: TGCAGTGCTAGAACCCCCGGAGGGGGGAGCAATTCACCCCTCCACTTT. Protein: CSARTPGGGSNSPLHF.

V gene TRBV15 combines with J gene TRBJ2-5; 14 nucleotides align to TRBD2. V shed 4 bases, J shed 5 bases, and the junction held 6 bases outside the gene matches. The CDR3 has 16 residues. Germline values: CDR1 LNHNV, CDR2 YYDKDF (reference sequence). The chain's CDR3 is CATSIGTSGGRETQYF. The DNA for the CDR3 is TGTGCCACCAGCATTGGGACTAGCGGGGGAAGGGAGACCCAGTACTTC.

This clonotype was picked up one time. CDR3 region: CSSAGDRWTEAFF. The CDR3 DNA is TGCAGCTCAGCCGGGGACCGTTGGACTGAAGCTTTCTTT. J is TRBJ1-1 and V is TRBV29-1, with D possibly being TRBD1 (5 bases). The germline V and J ends were trimmed by 8 bases and 5 bases, with 18 bases remaining between them. Germline CDR1 reads SQVTM; CDR2 reads ANQGSEA. The CDR3 extends over 13 amino acids.

As concerns this clonotype: An end of the junction does not agree with germline; a read error may underlie this. The J gene is TRBJ2-7, the V gene TRBV7-2; 13 bases align to TRBD2. The CDR3 is 15 residues long. Germline V gene data show CDR1 as SGHTA and CDR2 as FQGNSA. This CDR3 reads CASSPGTSGTGELYF. CDR3 nucleotide sequence: TGTGCCAGCAGCCCAGGGACTAGCGGGACCGGGGAGCTGTACTTC.

This clonotype was detected only a few times. The V call is TRBV7-9, the J call TRBJ2-7; 11 bases map to TRBD2. The V gene end was trimmed by 3 bases and the J gene end by 5 bases; junction bases not matched to a gene: 6. Germline V gene sequence: CDR1 SEHNR, CDR2 FQNEAQ (reference sequence). The CDR3 has 15 amino acids. CDR3 loop: CASSFTLAGVNEQYF. For the CDR3, the DNA is TGTGCCAGCAGCTTCACACTAGCGGGAGTCAACGAGCAGTACTTC.